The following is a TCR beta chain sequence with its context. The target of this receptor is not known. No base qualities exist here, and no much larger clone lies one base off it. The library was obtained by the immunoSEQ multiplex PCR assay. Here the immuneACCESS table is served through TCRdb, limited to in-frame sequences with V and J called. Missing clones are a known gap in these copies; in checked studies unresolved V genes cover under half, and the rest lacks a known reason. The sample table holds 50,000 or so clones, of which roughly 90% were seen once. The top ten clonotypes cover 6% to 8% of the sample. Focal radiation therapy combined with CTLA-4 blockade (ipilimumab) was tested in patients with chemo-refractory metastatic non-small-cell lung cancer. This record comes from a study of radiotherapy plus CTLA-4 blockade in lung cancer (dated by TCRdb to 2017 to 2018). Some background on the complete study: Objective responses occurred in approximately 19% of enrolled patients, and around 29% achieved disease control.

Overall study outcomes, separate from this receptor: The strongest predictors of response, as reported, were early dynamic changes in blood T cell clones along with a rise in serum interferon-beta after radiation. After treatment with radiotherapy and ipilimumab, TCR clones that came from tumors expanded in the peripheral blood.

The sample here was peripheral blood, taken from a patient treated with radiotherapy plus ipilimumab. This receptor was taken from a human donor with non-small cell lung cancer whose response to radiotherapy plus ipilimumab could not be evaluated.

DNA sequence: TGTGCCAGCAGTTTATCGCAAAGACAGGGATCACACCGAGGACATACGCAGTATTTT. Translated, it reads CASSLSQRQGSHRGHTQYF. The receptor chain draws on TRBV27 and TRBJ2-3; TRBD1 matches 7 bases in the middle. Unmatched junction bases come to 19, with V trimmed by 0 bases and J by 7 bases. Taken from the germline V gene (reference sequence), the CDR1 and CDR2 loops are MNHEY and SMNVEV. CDR3 length: 19 amino acids, cysteine to phenylalanine. Only the CDR3 DNA stays, 57 bases, in frame from base 1.